This T cell receptor (beta chain) was captured by sequencing in a study of T cells in Graves' hyperthyroidism and ophthalmopathy. Note on this clonotype: Its cognate antigen is unknown.

Using RNA transcripts as the source, TCR beta CDR3 regions were amplified. Using the HTBI primer set, a first-round RT-PCR was run on the TCR CDR3. TCRdb passed the multiplex PCR reads through MiXCR, listing each CDR3 protein once. Of roughly 380,000 distinct CDR3 sequences in the sample, roughly 12% are singletons; the top ten hold about a fifth. The hyperthyroidism was newly diagnosed and had lasted under 2 months; the patients were aged 18 to 65. When hyperthyroidism was first diagnosed, the blood sample was taken, preceding any ophthalmopathy symptoms. Study outcomes and limitations: Expanded thyroid clonotypes (above 0.001) were mostly also found in blood. Model predictions of ophthalmopathy came a median roughly 6.7 months before onset.

V lost 4 bases, J lost 6 bases, and 2 bases stayed unmatched. Germline CDR1 is WSHSY and CDR2 is SAAADI. The CDR3 contains 13 residues. J is TRBJ1-4 and V is TRBV10-2; TRBD1 matches at 7 bases. The TCR comes from a man aged 30 to 45 with Graves' hyperthyroidism that later progressed to Graves' ophthalmopathy. The sequenced sample consisted of blood. CDR3 region: CASSGDSHEKLFF. DNA for the CDR3: TGCGCCAGCAGTGGGGACAGCCATGAAAAACTGTTTTTT.